This TCR beta chain originates from a study of blood T cell repertoires in COVID-19. Only in-frame clones appear in the TCRdb table, and some are missing; sequencing was by immunoSEQ multiplex PCR. Of 150,000 or so clones in the sample, more than 85% were seen once. Germline CDR1 is MNHEY and CDR2 is SVGAGI. CDR3 length: 15 amino acids. With 6 bases clipped from V and 3 bases from J, the junction kept 8 bases outside the gene matches. The source of this sequence is a man between 60 and 75 years old with COVID-19, enrolled during active disease. The chain has TRBV6-5 and TRBJ1-5; 7 bases line up with TRBD1. The sample consisted of peripheral blood. The CDR3 nucleotides read TGTGCCAGCAGGCCACCGACAGGGTCCAATCAGCCCCAGCATTTT. This sequence encodes CASRPPTGSNQPQHF.